A selection of T cell receptor beta chains follows, all from one sample in a study of CD8 T cells in Susac syndrome. TCRdb passed the immunoSEQ multiplex PCR reads through MiXCR, listing each CDR3 protein once. Counted here are approximately 180,000 distinct CDR3 sequences, around 93% occurring once; the ten biggest clones make up roughly 0.097%. Sequencing used CD4+ T cells from PBMCs. Every receptor here comes from a human donor with multiple sclerosis. CDR3s include the opening cysteine and the closing phenylalanine or tryptophan. D genes are given only for firm matches. Expanded clones get a size class; other rows say once, few or many, or leave the size out.

-	TRBV12-3/TRBV12-4	-	TRBJ2-7	14	CASSLVRETYEQYF	TGTGCCAGCAGTTTAGTGCGGGAAACCTACGAGCAGTACTTC
-	TRBV5-8	-	TRBJ2-7	14	CASSSWTLRGEQYF	TGTGCCAGCAGCTCATGGACTCTCCGGGGCGAGCAGTACTTC
-	TRBV4-2	-	TRBJ1-6	13	CASSQLDNSPLHF	TGTGCCAGCAGCCAGCTCGATAATTCACCCCTCCACTTT
TRBD2	TRBV7-2	-	TRBJ2-5	14	CASSSSGRRETQYF	TGTGCCAGCAGCTCTAGCGGGAGGCGGGAGACCCAGTACTTC
-	TRBV4-3	-	TRBJ2-1	16	CASSQQDSRPYNEQFF	TGCGCCAGCAGCCAACAAGACAGCCGACCCTACAATGAGCAGTTCTTC
TRBD2	TRBV20-1	-	TRBJ2-1	16	CSVLGLAGARYNEQFF	TGCAGTGTCCTGGGACTAGCGGGGGCGAGGTACAATGAGCAGTTCTTC
-	TRBV9	once	TRBJ2-5	16	CASSPFLAEGRETQYF	TGTGCCAGCAGTCCCTTCTTAGCGGAGGGCAGGGAGACCCAGTACTTC
-	TRBV28	-	TRBJ2-3	17	CASSSSGAGSRADTQYF	TGTGCCAGCAGTTCGTCCGGGGCCGGATCGCGAGCAGATACGCAGTATTTT
-	TRBV15	-	TRBJ2-1	15	CATSRGQVGRNEQFF	TGTGCCACCAGCAGAGGACAGGTTGGTCGCAATGAGCAGTTCTTC
-	TRBV12-3/TRBV12-4	-	TRBJ1-1	14	CASSPLTANTEAFF	TGTGCCAGCAGTCCCCTCACGGCGAACACTGAAGCTTTCTTT
-	TRBV7-9	-	TRBJ2-2	13	CASSLGFTGELFF	TGTGCCAGCAGCTTGGGCTTCACCGGGGAGCTGTTTTTT
-	TRBV28	-	TRBJ2-3	15	CASSFRPWYADTQYF	TGTGCCAGCAGTTTTCGGCCCTGGTACGCAGATACGCAGTATTTT
-	TRBV7-9	-	TRBJ2-7	15	CASSLARAREGEQYF	TGTGCCAGCAGCTTAGCCCGGGCCCGAGAGGGCGAGCAGTACTTC
-	TRBV20-1	-	TRBJ2-5	12	CSARGAQETQYF	TGCAGTGCTAGGGGGGCGCAAGAGACCCAGTACTTC
-	TRBV28	-	TRBJ2-2	14	CASSSRYKSGELFF	TGTGCCAGCAGTTCCCGATACAAGAGCGGGGAGCTGTTTTTT
-	TRBV30	-	TRBJ2-5	13	CAWSPAGLETQYF	TGTGCCTGGAGCCCCGCGGGGCTGGAGACCCAGTACTTC
-	TRBV2	once	TRBJ2-5	12	CASNVREETQYF	TGTGCCAGCAATGTGAGGGAAGAGACCCAGTACTTC
TRBD2	TRBV10-2	-	TRBJ2-2	15	CASSVRTSDAGELFF	TGCGCCAGCAGTGTTAGGACTAGCGACGCCGGGGAGCTGTTTTTT
TRBD1	TRBV2	-	TRBJ2-5	14	CASSGQGVVETQYF	TGTGCCAGCAGTGGACAGGGGGTCGTGGAGACCCAGTACTTC
-	TRBV20-1	-	TRBJ2-2	15	CSARVVGGNTGELFF	TGCAGTGCTAGAGTGGTGGGGGGGAACACCGGGGAGCTGTTTTTT
-	TRBV20-1	-	TRBJ1-1	13	CSARLTESTEAFF	TGCAGTGCTCGCTTGACAGAGAGCACTGAAGCTTTCTTT
TRBD1	TRBV2	-	TRBJ2-2	16	CASNPGTGGYTGELFF	TGTGCCAGCAATCCTGGGACAGGGGGTTACACCGGGGAGCTGTTTTTT
TRBD1	TRBV7-2	-	TRBJ1-4	13	CASRSPGQEKLFF	TGTGCCAGCAGGTCTCCGGGACAGGAAAAACTGTTTTTT
-	TRBV12-3/TRBV12-4	-	TRBJ1-5	13	CASTRDPPQPQHF	TGTGCCAGCACGAGAGATCCTCCTCAGCCCCAGCATTTT
TRBD1	TRBV28	-	TRBJ2-2	15	CASSWTGGYTGELFF	TGTGCCAGCAGCTGGACAGGGGGTTACACCGGGGAGCTGTTTTTT
-	TRBV7-9	-	TRBJ2-5	13	CASSQGYRETQYF	TGTGCCAGCAGCCAGGGATATAGGGAGACCCAGTACTTC
-	TRBV18	once	TRBJ1-4	13	CASSGGTNEKLFF	TGTGCCAGCTCGGGAGGGACTAATGAAAAACTGTTTTTT
TRBD1	TRBV5-4	-	TRBJ1-1	13	CASRWTGGTEAFF	TGTGCCAGCAGATGGACAGGGGGAACTGAAGCTTTCTTT
-	TRBV7-6	-	TRBJ2-7	15	CASSLGSPDLYEQYF	TGTGCCAGCAGCTTAGGGTCCCCCGACCTCTACGAGCAGTACTTC
-	TRBV7-9	-	TRBJ1-3	14	CASSLGQTRNTIYF	TGTGCCAGCAGCTTAGGACAAACGAGAAACACCATATATTTT
-	TRBV7-3	-	TRBJ2-7	16	CASSLGVGGQAYEQYF	TGTGCCAGCAGCTTAGGGGTCGGCGGCCAAGCCTACGAGCAGTACTTC
TRBD2	TRBV3-1	-	TRBJ2-4	17	CASSLGLAGLAKNIQYF	TGTGCCAGCAGCCTCGGACTAGCGGGGCTAGCCAAAAACATTCAGTACTTC
TRBD1	TRBV30	-	TRBJ1-4	14	CAWSSYQPGQKLFF	TGTGCCTGGAGTTCTTACCAACCGGGACAGAAACTGTTTTTT
TRBD1	TRBV10-3	-	TRBJ2-2	15	CAISESTGATGELFF	TGTGCCATCAGTGAGTCGACAGGGGCCACCGGGGAGCTGTTTTTT
-	TRBV18	-	TRBJ1-1	15	CASSPGSLKDTEAFF	TGTGCCAGCTCACCTGGGAGTCTAAAGGACACTGAAGCTTTCTTT
TRBD2	TRBV3-1	-	TRBJ2-3	18	CASSHQEGLRGDTDTQYF	TGTGCCAGCAGCCACCAGGAGGGCTTGCGGGGGGACACAGATACGCAGTATTTT
-	TRBV7-9	once	TRBJ2-4	15	CASSLDGGAKNIQYF	TGTGCCAGCAGCTTAGACGGTGGGGCCAAAAACATTCAGTACTTC
-	TRBV5-1	-	TRBJ2-6	15	CASRAEGSGANVLTF	TGCGCCAGCAGGGCCGAGGGGTCTGGGGCCAACGTCCTGACTTTC
TRBD2	TRBV4-2	-	TRBJ2-5	16	CASSQDRLAGPGGQYF	TGTGCCAGCAGCCAAGATAGGCTAGCGGGCCCCGGGGGCCAGTACTTC
TRBD1	TRBV29-1	-	TRBJ2-3	14	CSVGGQGPTDTQYF	TGCAGCGTGGGGGGACAGGGGCCGACAGATACGCAGTATTTT
-	TRBV30	-	TRBJ1-2	13	CAWSAGGAYGYTF	TGTGCCTGGAGTGCTGGGGGGGCCTATGGCTACACCTTC
TRBD2	TRBV20-1	-	TRBJ2-7	14	CSARVAGGFYEQYF	TGCAGTGCCCGGGTAGCGGGAGGTTTCTACGAGCAGTACTTC
TRBD2	TRBV6-2/TRBV6-3	-	TRBJ2-3	16	CASRTSGRSSTDTQYF	TGTGCCAGCAGGACTAGCGGGAGGTCGAGCACAGATACGCAGTATTTT
-	TRBV3-1	-	TRBJ2-1	16	CASSQAGTALRGEQFF	TGTGCCAGCAGCCAGGCGGGGACAGCCTTGAGGGGTGAGCAGTTCTTC
-	TRBV28	-	TRBJ2-2	12	CASSTLTGELFF	TGTGCCAGCTCTACATTGACCGGGGAGCTGTTTTTT
-	TRBV12-3/TRBV12-4	-	TRBJ2-1	15	CASSAGGLVYNEQFF	TGTGCCAGCAGCGCCGGGGGGCTAGTGTACAATGAGCAGTTCTTC
TRBD2	TRBV4-2	-	TRBJ2-2	14	CASSRRTSDGELFF	TGTGCCAGCAGCCGACGGACTAGCGACGGGGAGCTGTTTTTT
-	TRBV4-1	-	TRBJ1-5	17	CASSHLASRLSNQPQHF	TGCGCCAGCAGCCACTTAGCGAGCAGGTTAAGCAATCAGCCCCAGCATTTT
-	TRBV3-1	-	TRBJ2-7	15	CASGKPGQQLGEQYF	TGTGCCAGCGGGAAGCCGGGCCAACAACTGGGGGAGCAGTACTTC
-	TRBV19	-	TRBJ1-2	10	CAPDGDGYTF	TGTGCCCCGGACGGAGACGGCTACACCTTC
TRBD2	TRBV18	-	TRBJ2-5	13	CASSPSGSETQYF	TGTGCCAGCTCCCCTAGCGGGAGTGAGACCCAGTACTTC
TRBD1	TRBV27	-	TRBJ1-2	14	CASSYGTVGYGYTF	TGTGCCAGCAGTTATGGGACAGTGGGCTATGGCTACACCTTC
-	TRBV4-3	once	TRBJ2-5	15	CASSQEGIGAETQYF	TGCGCCAGCAGCCAAGAAGGGATCGGGGCTGAGACCCAGTACTTC
TRBD2	TRBV24-1	-	TRBJ2-3	17	CATSDLKRGARTDTQYF	TGTGCCACCAGTGATCTCAAGCGGGGGGCCCGCACAGATACGCAGTATTTT
-	TRBV11-2	-	TRBJ2-3	15	CASSPMQGGTDTQYF	TGTGCCAGCAGCCCCATGCAGGGCGGCACAGATACGCAGTATTTT